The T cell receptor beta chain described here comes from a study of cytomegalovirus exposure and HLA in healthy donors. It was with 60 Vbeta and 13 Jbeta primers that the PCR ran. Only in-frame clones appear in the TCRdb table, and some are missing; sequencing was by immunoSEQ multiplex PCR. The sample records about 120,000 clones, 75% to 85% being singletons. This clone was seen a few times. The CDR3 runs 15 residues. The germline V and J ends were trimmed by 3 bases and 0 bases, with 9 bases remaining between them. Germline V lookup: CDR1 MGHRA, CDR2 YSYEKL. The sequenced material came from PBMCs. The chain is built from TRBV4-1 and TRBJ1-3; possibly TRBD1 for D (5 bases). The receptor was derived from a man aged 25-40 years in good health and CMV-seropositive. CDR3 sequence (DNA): TGCGCCAGCAGCCACGGACACTTCTCTGGAAACACCATATATTTT. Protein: CASSHGHFSGNTIYF.